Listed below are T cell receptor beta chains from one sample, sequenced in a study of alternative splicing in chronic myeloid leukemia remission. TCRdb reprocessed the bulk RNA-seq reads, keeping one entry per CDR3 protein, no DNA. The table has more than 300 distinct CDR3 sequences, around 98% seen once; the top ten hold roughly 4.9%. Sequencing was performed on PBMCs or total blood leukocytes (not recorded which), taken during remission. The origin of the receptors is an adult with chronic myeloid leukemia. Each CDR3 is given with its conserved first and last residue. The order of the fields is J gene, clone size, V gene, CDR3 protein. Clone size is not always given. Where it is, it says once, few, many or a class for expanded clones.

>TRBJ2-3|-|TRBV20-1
CSVAEQSTDTQYF
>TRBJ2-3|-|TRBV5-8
CASSPRTTGVGTDTQYF
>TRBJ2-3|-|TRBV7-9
CASSPLAGTFKDTQYF
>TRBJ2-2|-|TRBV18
CASSHSTGELFF
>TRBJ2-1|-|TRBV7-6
CASSTGTASYNEQFF
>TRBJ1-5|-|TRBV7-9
CASSLTGGNQPQHF
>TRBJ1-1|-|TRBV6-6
CASSPITAEAFF
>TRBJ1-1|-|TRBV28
CASSLPTGGRTEAFF
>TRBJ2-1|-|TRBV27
CASSRGGHEQFF
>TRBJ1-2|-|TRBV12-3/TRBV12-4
CASAAPVRRDGYTF
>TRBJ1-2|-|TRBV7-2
CASSLATADGYTF
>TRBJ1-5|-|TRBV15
CATSRDRQGNGQPQHF
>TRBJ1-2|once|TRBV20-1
CSARPWGQGDRYGYTF
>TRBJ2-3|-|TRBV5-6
CASSLVGRGRRSDTQYF
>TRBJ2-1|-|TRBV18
CASSILGTSPYNEQFF
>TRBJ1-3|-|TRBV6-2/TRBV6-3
CASSHTGTGALSGNTIYF
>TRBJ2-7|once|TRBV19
CASSLRLAAEQYF
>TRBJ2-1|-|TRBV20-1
CSASPLLREQFF
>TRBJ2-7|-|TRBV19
CASSIAGKSSYEQYF
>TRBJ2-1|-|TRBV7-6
CASSLASGRALNEQFF
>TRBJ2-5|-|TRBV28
CASSFTGTETQYF
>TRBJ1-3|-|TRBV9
CASSELPTGLGGNTIYF
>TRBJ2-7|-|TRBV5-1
CASSRQRGGYEQYF
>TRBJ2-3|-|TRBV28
CASSFLSGTDTQYF
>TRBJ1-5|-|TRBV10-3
CAISESSSQPQHF